This T cell receptor beta chain was identified during a study of OX40 agonist ivuxolimab in advanced cancers. Study details: Patients in the trial were receiving intravenous ivuxolimab every 2 weeks, at doses of 0.01 to 10 mg/kg. Participants averaged roughly 57 years of age (range roughly 20 to 90) and were around 83% male.

This CDR3 comprises 13 residues. Some clones are missing from TCRdb's copy, which holds only in-frame ones; the method was immunoSEQ multiplex PCR. The profile shows some 100,000 clones, around 80% of them singletons. Study findings and constraints: The study observed clonal expansion of CD4+ and CD8+ blood T cells by week 6 at 0.1 to 3.0 mg/kg. Clonal expansion among partial responders at 0.1-3.0 mg/kg ranked near the lowest.

Regarding this clone: Its target is not known.

This receptor was taken from an adult with an advanced solid tumor such as melanoma, head and neck, liver or kidney cancer. The chain carries TRBV21-1 and TRBJ2-5. TRBV21-1 is a pseudogene locus. This specimen was CD4+ or CD8+ T cells sorted from blood, taken in a trial of the OX40 agonist ivuxolimab. CDR3 nucleotides: TGTGCCAGCAGCAACGAAGGATTGGAGACCCAGTACTTC. Residues: CASSNEGLETQYF.